This T cell receptor (beta chain) came from a study of CD8 T cells in ankylosing spondylitis. Notes on the study in general: Disease-linked clones displayed a CD8+ phenotype and appeared relatively rarely in peripheral blood.

To note about this clonotype: The antigen is undetermined.

The germline CDR1 and CDR2 sequences are GTSNPN and SVGIG (reference sequence). The CDR3 sequence is 13 residues long. The V end lost 5 bases, the J end lost 5 bases, and 15 bases lay between the germline ends. TCRdb ran MiXCR on the 5' RACE reads and lists one entry per CDR3 protein. The profile shows fewer than 200,000 distinct CDR3 sequences, 9.8% of them singletons. The specimen sequenced was blood, either unsorted or a sorted T cell fraction (not recorded which). This TCR was sampled from a female donor with ankylosing spondylitis or in good health (not recorded which). The chain has TRBV30 and TRBJ1-2; the D gene is possibly TRBD1 (5 bases). CDR3 sequence reads: CAWEAGLRYGYTF. DNA of the CDR3: TGTGCCTGGGAGGCGGGACTTCGGTATGGCTACACCTTC. Based on the CDR3 plus reference TRBV30 and TRBJ1-2, the full variable domain is SQTIHQWPATLVQPVGSPLSLECTVEGTSNPNLYWYRQAAGRGLQLLFYSVGIGQISSEVPQNLSASRPQDRQFILSSKKLLLSDSGFYLCAWEAGLRYGYTFGSGTRLTVV.